One sample yielded the 24 T cell receptor beta chains listed below, sequenced in a study of blood T cell repertoires in COVID-19. Profiling relied on immunoSEQ multiplex PCR, and the TCRdb table lists in-frame clones only, not all of them. The sample yields tens of thousands of clones, roughly 74% seen once. Sample: peripheral blood. These receptor sequences come from a man in his 70s with COVID-19, enrolled during active disease.

The gene calls are TRBV3-1 (or the pseudogene TRBV3-2) and TRBJ2-1, with D possibly matching TRBD2 (5 bases). The CDR3 loop spans 15 amino acids. CDR1 is LGHDT, CDR2 YNNKEL, per germline (reference sequence). V dropped 4 bases and J dropped 6 bases, with 16 bases sitting between them. As DNA, the CDR3 is TGTGCCAGCAGCCCCCTCACGGGAAGGTTCAATGAGCAGTTCTTC. Encoded protein: CASSPLTGRFNEQFF.

The chain joins TRBV7-2 to TRBJ1-2; possibly TRBD1 for D (6 bases). The CDR3 length is 14 residues. V dropped 3 bases and J dropped 4 bases, with 12 bases sitting between them. Germline CDR1 and CDR2: SGHTA and FQGNSA. This CDR3 is CASSLDSLGYGYTF. CDR3 in DNA: TGTGCCAGCAGCTTGGACAGTTTGGGCTATGGCTACACCTTC.

Only a few counts were recorded for this clone. The rearrangement links TRBV12-3 or TRBV12-4 to TRBJ1-1, with D uncertain. CDR3 length: 12 amino acids. Trimming left V 7 bases short and J 6 bases short, with 12 bases between. DNA for the CDR3: TGTGCCAGCACCCGGAGAGGCGCTGAAGCTTTCTTT. This codes for CASTRRGAEAFF.

This clone was seen only once. The chain uses TRBV5-1 and TRBJ2-2, with D perhaps TRBD2 (6 bases). The CDR3 is 15 amino acids. Germline values: CDR1 SGHRS, CDR2 YFSETQ. Trimming took off 5 bases at V and 1 base at J, with 12 bases between the two ends. CDR3 sequence (DNA): TGCGCCAGCAGTTCCGGGACTCTGAACACCGGGGAGCTGTTTTTT. Translation gives CASSSGTLNTGELFF.

The J gene is TRBJ2-7, the V gene TRBV4-2; D remains ambiguous. The V end was cut by 4 bases, the J end by 2 bases, with 12 bases between. Germline V CDR1 and CDR2: LGHNA, YNFKEQ. CDR3 size: 14 residues. The CDR3 here is CASSREPSTYEQYF. The CDR3 DNA is TGTGCCAGCAGCCGAGAACCAAGCACCTACGAGCAGTACTTC.

This chain uses TRBV6-6 with TRBJ2-3; 9 bases align to TRBD1. In germline, CDR1 is MNHNY, CDR2 SVGAGI (reference sequence). The length of the CDR3 is 16 residues. V gave up 6 bases and J gave up 1 base; unmatched junction bases: 8. In DNA form, the CDR3 reads TGTGCCAGCAGCCGCGGGACAGGGCGAGGCACAGATACGCAGTATTTT. Its protein product is CASSRGTGRGTDTQYF.

This clone was found a few times. The J gene is TRBJ2-2, the V gene TRBV6-6; D may be TRBD1 (6 bases). The CDR3 extends over 16 amino acids. V dropped 2 bases and J dropped 2 bases, with 12 bases sitting between them. Germline V gives CDR1 MNHNY, CDR2 SVGAGI (reference sequence). The CDR3 DNA reads as TGTGCCAGCAGTTACCCCGGGACACAAAACACCGGGGAGCTGTTTTTT. Its translation is CASSYPGTQNTGELFF.

This clone has only a few counts. The chain carries TRBV6-1 and TRBJ1-2; D remains ambiguous. The CDR3 runs 14 residues. In germline, CDR1 is MNHNS, CDR2 SASEGT. V gave up 2 bases and J gave up 2 bases, with 9 bases separating them. The CDR3 spells CASSETTGNYGYTF. The CDR3 nucleotides are TGTGCCAGCAGTGAAACGACGGGAAACTATGGCTACACCTTC.

The chain recombines TRBV6-4 with TRBJ1-6, with no clear D. The CDR3 totals 16 residues. Germline loops: CDR1 MRHNA, CDR2 SNTAGT. V lost 6 bases and J 0 bases, leaving 12 bases between the germline ends. CDR3 nucleotides: TGTGCCAGCAGGAAACAAAAAAGCTCCTATAATTCACCCCTCCACTTT. Protein sequence: CASRKQKSSYNSPLHF.

This chain connects TRBV24-1 to TRBJ1-5, with 10 bases identical to TRBD1. Germline values: CDR1 KGHDR, CDR2 SFDVKD. The CDR3 loop spans 16 amino acids. The ends lost 2 bases at V and 6 bases at J; junction bases unmatched: 6. The CDR3 DNA follows: TGTGCCACCAGTGATTCCCGACAGGGGGCCCGTCAGCCCCAGCATTTT. Its protein product is CATSDSRQGARQPQHF.

The V call is TRBV15, the J call TRBJ1-2; no clear D. The germline V gene encodes CDR1 LNHNV and CDR2 YYDKDF (reference sequence). V dropped 5 bases and J dropped 5 bases, with 12 bases sitting between them. This CDR3 has 13 residues. The CDR3 DNA reads TGTGCCACCAGCGCGGACCGGGAGTATGGCTACACCTTC. Protein product: CATSADREYGYTF.

The chain links TRBV5-4 to TRBJ1-6; D unclear. V lost 1 base to trimming and J lost 10 bases, with 12 bases between them. CDR1 is SGHNT and CDR2 is YYREEE in the germline V gene (reference sequence). CDR3 length: 14 residues. The CDR3 nucleotides are TGTGCCAGCAGCTTGAGGCGGGCAGAGTCACCCCTCCACTTT. Translating it yields CASSLRRAESPLHF.

The chain combines TRBV6-2 or TRBV6-3 with TRBJ2-1; TRBD1 is a possible D gene (6 bases). Trimming cost V 0 bases and J 8 bases, with 26 bases left between them. The CDR3 sequence is 19 residues long. Germline V gene lookup returns CDR1 MNHEY and CDR2 SVGEGT. CDR3 nucleotide sequence: TGTGCCAGCAGTTACTCGAAGAGTACTGGGACAATCGCTAGAGATGAGCAGTTCTTC. Protein product: CASSYSKSTGTIARDEQFF.

The V call is TRBV10-3, the J call TRBJ1-5, with D perhaps matching TRBD1 (6 bases). This CDR3 spans 15 amino acids. Trimming pared 0 bases from V and 8 bases from J, leaving 14 bases between. From germline, CDR1 is ENHRY and CDR2 SYGVKD. CDR3 residues: CAISESGGGGEPQHF. As DNA, the CDR3 is TGTGCCATCAGTGAGTCGGGGGGGGGCGGCGAGCCCCAGCATTTT.

The V call is TRBV7-2, the J call TRBJ2-1; TRBD2 might be the D (6 bases). CDR3 length: 15 amino acids. Per germline, CDR1 SGHTA and CDR2 FQGNSA. Trimming left V 3 bases short and J 1 base short, with 10 bases between. The CDR3 DNA follows: TGTGCCAGCAGCTTCGGCGGGGTTTCCTACAATGAGCAGTTCTTC. Translating it yields CASSFGGVSYNEQFF.

The V and J genes are TRBV5-1 and TRBJ1-4, with D perhaps matching TRBD1 (6 bases). Germline V gene data show CDR1 as SGHRS and CDR2 as YFSETQ. Between the trimmed V and J ends, which lost 5 bases and 7 bases, there was a span of 12 bases. The CDR3 is 13 amino acids. In DNA form, the CDR3 reads TGCGCCAGCAGTACAGGGTGGGGTGAAAAACTGTTTTTT. Its protein is CASSTGWGEKLFF.

This chain joins TRBV27 and TRBJ2-1, with a possible D match to TRBD2 (6 bases). Germline V lookup: CDR1 MNHEY, CDR2 SMNVEV (reference sequence). V was pared by 0 bases and J by 2 bases, with 17 bases between. This CDR3 comprises 18 residues. This CDR3 reads CASSLSIYGGVPYNEQFF. The CDR3 coding sequence is TGTGCCAGCAGTTTATCGATCTATGGCGGGGTTCCCTACAATGAGCAGTTCTTC.

This chain uses TRBV6-2 or TRBV6-3 with TRBJ1-2, with a possible D match to TRBD1 (6 bases). The V end was cut by 0 bases, the J end by 2 bases, with 7 bases between. Germline V CDR1 and CDR2: MNHEY, SVGEGT. The CDR3 is 14 residues long. The CDR3 DNA reads TGTGCCAGCAGTTACTCGGGACACAACTATGGCTACACCTTC. It codes for CASSYSGHNYGYTF.

This chain uses TRBV9 with TRBJ2-5; 9 nucleotides align to TRBD2. The CDR3 loop spans 15 amino acids. CDR1 is SGDLS and CDR2 is YYNGEE in the germline V gene. The V gene end was trimmed by 3 bases and the J gene end by 2 bases; junction bases not matched to a gene: 5. The CDR3 bases are TGTGCCAGCAGCGGAGGACTAGCGCCACAAGAGACCCAGTACTTC. It encodes CASSGGLAPQETQYF.

This chain joins TRBV19 and TRBJ1-6; D is undetermined. From germline, CDR1 is LNHDA and CDR2 SQIVND (reference sequence). This CDR3 contains 14 residues. V shed 3 bases and J shed 8 bases, with 11 bases lying between them. The CDR3 reads CASSIWGGDSPLHF. Here the CDR3 DNA reads TGTGCCAGTAGTATCTGGGGAGGAGATTCACCCCTCCACTTT. The complete variable domain, with remaining parts taken from reference TRBV19 and TRBJ1-6, reads DGGITQSPKYLFRKEGQNVTLSCEQNLNHDAMYWYRQDPGQGLRLIYYSQIVNDFQKGDIAEGYSVSREKKESFPLTVTSAQKNPTAFYLCASSIWGGDSPLHFGNGTRLTVT.

The V and J genes are TRBV4-1 and TRBJ1-4; weak D call: TRBD1 (5 bases). V lost 1 base and J 8 bases, leaving 11 bases between the germline ends. Germline loops: CDR1 MGHRA, CDR2 YSYEKL. The CDR3 length is 14 residues. The CDR3 DNA reads TGCGCCAGCAGCCAAGGAGGGGCGGGAGAAAAACTGTTTTTT. Its translation: CASSQGGAGEKLFF.

The V gene is TRBV2, the J gene TRBJ2-7, with a possible D match to TRBD2 (6 bases). The V end was cut by 3 bases, the J end by 6 bases, with 12 bases between. CDR1 is SNHLY and CDR2 is FYNNEI in the germline V gene. The CDR3 is 13 amino acids. As DNA, the CDR3 is TGTGCCAGCAGTGAGGAGGGAAGTACCGAGCAGTACTTC. It yields the protein CASSEEGSTEQYF.

The rearrangement links TRBV10-3 to TRBJ2-2; D possibly corresponds to TRBD2 (5 bases). This CDR3 is 16 amino acids long. The V end was cut by 0 bases, the J end by 5 bases, with 13 bases between. Germline values: CDR1 ENHRY, CDR2 SYGVKD. In DNA, the CDR3 is TGTGCCATCAGTGAGTCGACTACATCCCGGACCGGGGAGCTGTTTTTT. Encoded protein: CAISESTTSRTGELFF.

The CDR3, as DNA: TGTGCCAGCAGTTATTTTGGGGCGGGACAGTTGAACACTGAAGCTTTCTTT. Protein: CASSYFGAGQLNTEAFF. The V gene is TRBV6-2 or TRBV6-3, the J gene TRBJ1-1; TRBD1 aligns across 7 bases. This CDR3 has 17 amino acids. Germline V lookup: CDR1 MNHEY, CDR2 SVGEGT. V lost 3 bases to trimming and J lost 0 bases; unmatched junction nucleotides: 10.